The 15 T cell receptor beta chains given below trace back to one sample, sequenced in a study of cytomegalovirus exposure and HLA in healthy donors. It was with 60 Vbeta and 13 Jbeta primers that the PCR ran. Method: immunoSEQ multiplex PCR; TCRdb's copy keeps in-frame clones and lacks some. The sample lists 200,000 to 250,000 clones; roughly 80% were seen once. Sequences were obtained from PBMCs. These receptors came from a man aged 25-45 years in good health and CMV-seronegative.

This chain joins TRBV19 and TRBJ2-3, with a possible D match to TRBD2 (6 bases). The germline V gene has CDR1 LNHDA and CDR2 SQIVND (reference sequence). V lost 3 bases to trimming and J lost 0 bases, with 16 bases between them. CDR3 length: 17 amino acids. CDR3 protein: CASSIRRLVTSTDTQYF. CDR3 bases: TGTGCCAGTAGTATCCGTAGACTAGTAACCAGCACAGATACGCAGTATTTT.

This clone occurred once. The V gene is TRBV27, the J gene TRBJ1-2; tentatively, D is TRBD1 (5 bases). Trimming left V 5 bases short and J 7 bases short, with 14 bases between. The V gene's germline CDR1 is MNHEY and CDR2 SMNVEV (reference sequence). The CDR3 is 13 residues long. This CDR3 is CASSRAGTGGYTF. CDR3 coding DNA: TGTGCCAGCAGTCGGGCAGGGACTGGTGGCTACACCTTC.

The chain employs TRBV6-1 and TRBJ2-7; D unclear. Germline V gene data show CDR1 as MNHNS and CDR2 as SASEGT. The CDR3 length is 13 residues. The V gene lost 1 base and the J gene lost 5 bases, with 9 bases spanning the gap. The CDR3 bases are TGTGCCAGCAGTGAAGTTGTAGTACACGAGCAGTACTTC. It yields the protein CASSEVVVHEQYF.

This sequence joins TRBV19 and TRBJ1-5; no definite D call. V lost 3 bases and J lost 0, with 12 bases in between. Germline CDR1 and CDR2: LNHDA and SQIVND (reference sequence). There are 16 residues in the CDR3. CDR3 residues: CASSIEHHYSNQPQHF. The CDR3 coding sequence is TGTGCCAGTAGTATTGAACACCATTATAGCAATCAGCCCCAGCATTTT.

This clone was detected a few times. The V and J genes are TRBV29-1 and TRBJ2-7; a possible D gene is TRBD2 (6 bases). From germline, CDR1 is SQVTM and CDR2 ANQGSEA. This CDR3 is 13 amino acids long. The V end was cut by 4 bases, the J end by 3 bases, with 13 bases between. The CDR3 coding sequence is TGCAGCGTTGGAGGTGTGGGGGGCTACGAGCAGTACTTC. Translating it yields CSVGGVGGYEQYF.

This chain uses TRBV5-1 with TRBJ2-5, with D tentatively TRBD1 (6 bases). The J call is in doubt because the DNA end fits TRBJ2-7 better. Germline V gene sequence: CDR1 SGHRS, CDR2 YFSETQ. The CDR3 is made up of 15 amino acids. The CDR3 region is CASSLGGLRRGEQYF. Here the CDR3 DNA reads TGCGCCAGCAGCTTGGGCGGACTTCGCAGGGGCGAGCAGTACTTC.

This clone turned up a few times. The rearrangement links TRBV5-4 to TRBJ2-3, with 9 bases matching TRBD2. Germline loops: CDR1 SGHNT, CDR2 YYREEE (reference sequence). The CDR3 spans 14 residues. V trimming: 2 bases; J trimming: 5 bases; junction bases outside the gene matches: 3. CDR3 bases: TGTGCCAGCAGCTTTAGCGGGGGTAAAGATACGCAGTATTTT. Amino acid sequence: CASSFSGGKDTQYF.

The V gene is TRBV2, the J gene TRBJ2-1, with D uncertain. Germline CDR1 reads SNHLY; CDR2 reads FYNNEI. This CDR3 has 13 residues. V lost 7 bases and J lost 0, with 7 bases in between. CDR3 region: CASTLVSYNEQFF. The CDR3 DNA reads as TGTGCCAGCACGCTAGTCTCCTACAATGAGCAGTTCTTC.

The chain links TRBV4-3 to TRBJ2-1; D might be TRBD1 (6 bases). The CDR3 consists of 15 residues. V lost 0 bases and J lost 6, with 12 bases in between. Germline V CDR1 and CDR2: LGHNA, YSLEER. CDR3 region: CASSQDRGRGNEQFF. CDR3 DNA sequence: TGCGCCAGCAGCCAAGACAGGGGCAGGGGCAATGAGCAGTTCTTC.

This clone was observed a handful of times. The chain recombines TRBV6-7 with TRBJ2-5; 8 nucleotides align to TRBD1. Being an ORF, TRBV6-7 has a function that is uncertain. This CDR3 is 14 amino acids long. V lost 7 bases, J lost 0 bases, and 4 bases stayed unmatched. CDR3 protein: CASTRTGNQETQYF. The DNA of the CDR3 is TGTGCCAGCACCCGGACAGGGAACCAAGAGACCCAGTACTTC.

This clone was picked up a small number of times. The V call is TRBV6-5, the J call TRBJ2-5, with D unclear. The CDR3 is 13 amino acids. Trimming took 2 bases from V and 1 from J, leaving 5 bases between them. Germline V lookup: CDR1 MNHEY, CDR2 SVGAGI. DNA of the CDR3: TGTGCCAGCAGTTACGACATCCAAGAGACCCAGTACTTC. Amino acids: CASSYDIQETQYF.

The rearrangement joins TRBV19 to TRBJ1-5; D call uncertain. Germline CDR1 LNHDA, CDR2 SQIVND (reference sequence). V dropped 8 bases and J dropped 10 bases, with 9 bases sitting between them. This CDR3 is 10 amino acids long. CDR3 coding DNA: TGTGCCAGTGGGCAGCCCCCCCAGCATTTT. It translates to CASGQPPQHF.

The gene calls are TRBV6-5 and TRBJ2-7; 8 nucleotides agree with TRBD1. Germline V gene data show CDR1 as MNHEY and CDR2 as SVGAGI. The CDR3 length is 13 residues. The trim removed 6 bases at V and 3 bases at J, leaving 4 bases unmatched. The CDR3 protein is CASSPGGSYEQYF. In DNA, the CDR3 is TGTGCCAGCAGCCCAGGGGGCAGCTACGAGCAGTACTTC.

This rearrangement joins TRBV10-3 to TRBJ1-2, with D uncertain. The CDR3 has 13 amino acids. The germline CDR1 and CDR2 sequences are ENHRY and SYGVKD. The V gene lost 3 bases and the J gene lost 3 bases, with 8 bases spanning the gap. The CDR3 DNA is TGTGCCATCAGTGATTTTTCGGACTATGGCTACACCTTC. It encodes CAISDFSDYGYTF.

This clone was seen repeatedly, ten times or more. V and J are TRBV5-6 and TRBJ1-4; D gene ambiguous. Trimming removed 1 base from V and 5 bases from J, with 3 bases in between. The CDR3 loop spans 12 amino acids. Germline V CDR1 and CDR2: SGHDT, YYEEEE. CDR3 nucleotides: TGTGCCAGCAGCTTGTTAAATGAAAAACTGTTTTTT. Amino acid sequence: CASSLLNEKLFF.